The clone carrying this T cell receptor (beta chain) has at least ten counts. Its antigen is as yet unknown. This entry is derived from a study of metastatic and nonmetastatic thyroid tumors. Study-level background: For malignant and benign thyroid patients, tumor or nodule tissue and blood were the sources whose repertoires were compared.

Per the original data handling: Differences in CDR3 between clinicopathological groups were drawn on to build a classifier intended to discriminate distant-metastatic papillary thyroid cancer patients. With MiXCR, TCRdb reprocessed the PCR reads. The V and J calls come from TCRdb's annotation, not from the publication. The sample yields about 69,000 clones, 13% to 15% seen once. There were no patients who had received any treatment before thyroid surgery. Notes on the study in general: Versus benign nodules, malignant thyroid tumors reportedly had significantly higher TCR beta diversity, in blood and tumor.

The V gene lost 0 bases and the J gene lost 1 base, with 8 bases spanning the gap. Germline-derived CDR1 and CDR2 are SGDLS and YYNGEE. The CDR3 sequence is 15 residues long. This chain uses TRBV9 with TRBJ1-3, with D unclear. Sequenced input: blood. This sequence was found in a male donor with papillary thyroid cancer or a benign thyroid nodule (not recorded which). Some clones in this sample may be carry-over from other donors' samples. The CDR3 loop reads CASSVESRSGNTIYF. The CDR3 DNA reads TGTGCCAGCAGCGTAGAGTCAAGATCTGGAAACACCATATATTTT.